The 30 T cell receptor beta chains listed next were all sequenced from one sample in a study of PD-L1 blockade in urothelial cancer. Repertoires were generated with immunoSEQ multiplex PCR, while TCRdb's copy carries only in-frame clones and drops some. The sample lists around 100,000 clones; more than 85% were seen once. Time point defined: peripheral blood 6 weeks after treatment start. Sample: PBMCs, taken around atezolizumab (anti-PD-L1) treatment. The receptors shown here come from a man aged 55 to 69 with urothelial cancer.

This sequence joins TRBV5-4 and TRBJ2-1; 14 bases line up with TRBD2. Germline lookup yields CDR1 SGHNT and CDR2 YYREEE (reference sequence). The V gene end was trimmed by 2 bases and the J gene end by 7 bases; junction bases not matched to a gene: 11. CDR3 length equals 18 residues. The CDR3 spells CASSLPGLAGASGNEQFF. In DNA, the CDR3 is TGTGCCAGCAGCTTACCGGGACTAGCGGGAGCGTCGGGGAATGAGCAGTTCTTC.

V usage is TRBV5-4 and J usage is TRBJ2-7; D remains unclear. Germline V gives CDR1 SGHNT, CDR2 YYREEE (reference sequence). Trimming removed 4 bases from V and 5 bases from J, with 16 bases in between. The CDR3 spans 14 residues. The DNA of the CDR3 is TGTGCCAGCAGCCCCCCAGGCCACTCTCACGAGCAGTACTTC. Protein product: CASSPPGHSHEQYF.

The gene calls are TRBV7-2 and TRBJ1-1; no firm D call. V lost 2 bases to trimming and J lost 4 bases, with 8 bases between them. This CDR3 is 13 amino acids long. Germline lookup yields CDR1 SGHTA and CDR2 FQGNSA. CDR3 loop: CASSLSSVTEAFF. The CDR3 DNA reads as TGTGCCAGCAGCTTATCCAGCGTCACTGAAGCTTTCTTT. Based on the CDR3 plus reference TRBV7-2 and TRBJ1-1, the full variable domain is GAGVSQSPSNKVTEKGKDVELRCDPISGHTALYWYRQSLGQGLEFLIYFQGNSAPDKSGLPSDRFSAERTGGSVSTLTIQRTQQEDSAVYLCASSLSSVTEAFFGQGTRLTVV.

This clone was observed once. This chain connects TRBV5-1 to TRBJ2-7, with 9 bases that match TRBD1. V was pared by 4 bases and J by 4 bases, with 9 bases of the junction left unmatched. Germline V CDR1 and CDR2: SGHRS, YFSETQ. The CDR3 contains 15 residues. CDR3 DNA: TGCGCCAGCAGCAAAGGAGGGACAGGGTGGTACGAGCAGTACTTC. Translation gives CASSKGGTGWYEQYF.

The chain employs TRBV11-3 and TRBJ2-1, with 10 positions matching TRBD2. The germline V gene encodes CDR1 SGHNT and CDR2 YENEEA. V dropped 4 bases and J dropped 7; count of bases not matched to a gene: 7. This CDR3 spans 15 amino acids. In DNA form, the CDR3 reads TGTGCCAGCAGCTCACGCAGCGGGGGGGTTAATGAGCAGTTCTTC. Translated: CASSSRSGGVNEQFF.

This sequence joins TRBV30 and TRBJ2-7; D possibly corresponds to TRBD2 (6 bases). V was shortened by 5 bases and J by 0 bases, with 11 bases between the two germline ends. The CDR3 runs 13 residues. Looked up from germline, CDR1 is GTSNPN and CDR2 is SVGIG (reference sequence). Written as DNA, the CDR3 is TGTGCCTGGCAGGACGGGAGCTCCTACGAGCAGTACTTC. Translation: CAWQDGSSYEQYF.

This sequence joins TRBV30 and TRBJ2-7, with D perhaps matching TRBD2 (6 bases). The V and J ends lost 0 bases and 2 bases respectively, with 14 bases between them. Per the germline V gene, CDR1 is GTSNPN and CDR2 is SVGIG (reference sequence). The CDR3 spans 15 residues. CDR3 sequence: CAWSVGQGGPYEQYF. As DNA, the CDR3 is TGTGCCTGGAGTGTAGGGCAGGGAGGTCCCTACGAGCAGTACTTC.

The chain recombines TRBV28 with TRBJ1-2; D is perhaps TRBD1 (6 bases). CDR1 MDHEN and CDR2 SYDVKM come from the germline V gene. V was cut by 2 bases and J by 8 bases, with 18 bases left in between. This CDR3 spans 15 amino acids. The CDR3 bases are TGTGCCAGCAGTTTAGGGGGGGCTCAATCGCGGGGCTACACCTTC. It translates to CASSLGGAQSRGYTF.

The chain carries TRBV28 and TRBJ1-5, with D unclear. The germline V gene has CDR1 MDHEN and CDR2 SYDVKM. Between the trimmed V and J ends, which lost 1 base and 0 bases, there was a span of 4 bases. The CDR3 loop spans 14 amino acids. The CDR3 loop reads CASSLSSSNQPQHF. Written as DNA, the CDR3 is TGTGCCAGCAGTTTATCCAGTAGCAATCAGCCCCAGCATTTT.

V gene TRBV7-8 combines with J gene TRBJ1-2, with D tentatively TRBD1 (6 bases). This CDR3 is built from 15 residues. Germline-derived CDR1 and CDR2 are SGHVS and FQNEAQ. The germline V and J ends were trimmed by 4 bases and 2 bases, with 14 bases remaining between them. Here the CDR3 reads CASSSSGQQNYGYTF. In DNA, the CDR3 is TGTGCCAGCAGCTCATCCGGACAGCAGAACTATGGCTACACCTTC.

The CDR3 sequence is CASSIIGAEETQYF. The CDR3 bases are TGTGCCAGTAGTATTATTGGGGCAGAAGAGACCCAGTACTTC. The chain joins TRBV19 to TRBJ2-5, with a tentative D call TRBD1 (5 bases). The CDR3 loop spans 14 amino acids. V was cut by 3 bases and J by 3 bases, with 11 bases left in between. Germline assignment: CDR1 LNHDA and CDR2 SQIVND (reference sequence).

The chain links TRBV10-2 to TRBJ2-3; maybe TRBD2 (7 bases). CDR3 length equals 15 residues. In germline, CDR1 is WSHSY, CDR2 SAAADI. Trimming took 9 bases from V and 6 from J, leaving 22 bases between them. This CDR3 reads CASGGGRGRSDTQYF. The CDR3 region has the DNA TGCGCCAGTGGGGGGGGGCGGGGCCGGTCGGATACGCAGTATTTT.

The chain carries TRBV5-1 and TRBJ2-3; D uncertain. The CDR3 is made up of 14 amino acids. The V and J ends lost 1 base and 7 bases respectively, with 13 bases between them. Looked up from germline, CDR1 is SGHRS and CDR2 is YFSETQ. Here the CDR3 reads CASSLQVPVYTQYF. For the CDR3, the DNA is TGCGCCAGCAGCTTGCAGGTCCCGGTATATACGCAGTATTTT.

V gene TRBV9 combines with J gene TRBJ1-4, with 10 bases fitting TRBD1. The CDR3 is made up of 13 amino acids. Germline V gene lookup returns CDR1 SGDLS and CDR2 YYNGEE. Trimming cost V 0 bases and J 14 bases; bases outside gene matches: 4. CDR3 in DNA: TGTGCCAGCAGCGTAGGACCGGGACAGGGGCTGTTTTTT. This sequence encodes CASSVGPGQGLFF.

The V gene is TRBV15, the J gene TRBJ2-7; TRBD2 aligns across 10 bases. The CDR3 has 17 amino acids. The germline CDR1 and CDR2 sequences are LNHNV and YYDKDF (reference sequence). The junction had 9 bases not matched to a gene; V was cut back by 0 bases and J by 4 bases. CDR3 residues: CATSRDLASGSLYEQYF. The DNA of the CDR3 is TGTGCCACCAGCAGAGATCTGGCTAGCGGGAGTCTATACGAGCAGTACTTC.

The chain's CDR3 is CASSLDHSGGSPEQYF. The CDR3 coding sequence is TGCGCCAGCAGCTTGGACCATTCAGGAGGAAGTCCCGAGCAGTACTTC. The rearrangement links TRBV5-1 to TRBJ2-7, with a possible D match to TRBD2 (5 bases). V dropped 0 bases and J dropped 6 bases, with 19 bases sitting between them. CDR3 size: 16 residues. The V gene's germline CDR1 is SGHRS and CDR2 YFSETQ.

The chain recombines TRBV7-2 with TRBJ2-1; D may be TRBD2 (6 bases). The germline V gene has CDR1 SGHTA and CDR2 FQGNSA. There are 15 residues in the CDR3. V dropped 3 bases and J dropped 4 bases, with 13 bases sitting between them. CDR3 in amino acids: CASSFRSGTYNEQFF. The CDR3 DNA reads TGTGCCAGCAGCTTCCGCTCCGGGACTTACAATGAGCAGTTCTTC.

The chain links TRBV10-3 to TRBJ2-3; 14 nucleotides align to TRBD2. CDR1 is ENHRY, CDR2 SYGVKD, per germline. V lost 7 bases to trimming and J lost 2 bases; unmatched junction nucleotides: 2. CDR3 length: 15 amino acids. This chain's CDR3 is CAIKGLAGATDTQYF. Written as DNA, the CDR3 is TGTGCCATCAAGGGACTAGCGGGGGCCACAGATACGCAGTATTTT.

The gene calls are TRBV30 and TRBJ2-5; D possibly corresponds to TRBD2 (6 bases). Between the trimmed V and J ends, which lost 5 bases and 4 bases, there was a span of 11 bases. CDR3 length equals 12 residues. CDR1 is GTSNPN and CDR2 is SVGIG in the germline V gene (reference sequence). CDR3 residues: CAWSYGGETQYF. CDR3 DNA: TGTGCCTGGTCCTACGGGGGAGAGACCCAGTACTTC.

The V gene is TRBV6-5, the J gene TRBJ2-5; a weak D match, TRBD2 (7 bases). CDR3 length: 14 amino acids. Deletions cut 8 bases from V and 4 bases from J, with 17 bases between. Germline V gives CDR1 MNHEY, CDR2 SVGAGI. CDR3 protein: CASGATGRVETQYF. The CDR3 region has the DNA TGTGCCAGCGGGGCTACAGGGAGGGTAGAGACCCAGTACTTC.

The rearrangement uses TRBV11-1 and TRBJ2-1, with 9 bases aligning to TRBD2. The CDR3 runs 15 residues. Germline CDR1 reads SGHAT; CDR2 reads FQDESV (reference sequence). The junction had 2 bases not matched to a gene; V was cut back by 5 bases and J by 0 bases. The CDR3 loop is CASSKLAGSYNEQFF. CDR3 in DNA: TGTGCCAGCAGCAAACTAGCGGGCTCCTACAATGAGCAGTTCTTC. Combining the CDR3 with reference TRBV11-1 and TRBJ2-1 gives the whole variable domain EAEVAQSPRYKITEKSQAVAFWCDPISGHATLYWYRQILGQGPELLVQFQDESVVDDSQLPKDRFSAERLKGVDSTLKIQPAELGDSAMYLCASSKLAGSYNEQFFGPGTRLTVL.

CDR3 in amino acids: CASSHLTSDSSYEQYF. The CDR3 DNA follows: TGCGCCAGCAGCCATCTAACTAGCGACAGCTCCTACGAGCAGTACTTC. The J gene is TRBJ2-7, the V gene TRBV4-1; TRBD2 matches 7 bases. J gave up 0 bases and V 3 bases, and 8 bases lay outside the gene matches. The V gene's germline CDR1 is MGHRA and CDR2 YSYEKL. The CDR3 length is 16 residues.

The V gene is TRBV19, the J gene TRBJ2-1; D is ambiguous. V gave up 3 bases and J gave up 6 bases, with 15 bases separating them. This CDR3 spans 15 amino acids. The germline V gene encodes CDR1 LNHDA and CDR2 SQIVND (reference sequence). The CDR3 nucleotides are TGTGCCAGTAGTATTGGGTTGGCAGGCTTCAATGAGCAGTTCTTC. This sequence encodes CASSIGLAGFNEQFF. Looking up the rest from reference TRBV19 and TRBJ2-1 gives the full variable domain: DGGITQSPKYLFRKEGQNVTLSCEQNLNHDAMYWYRQDPGQGLRLIYYSQIVNDFQKGDIAEGYSVSREKKESFPLTVTSAQKNPTAFYLCASSIGLAGFNEQFFGPGTRLTVL.

CDR3 residues: CASSQEPGSTDTQYF. CDR3 nucleotide sequence: TGCGCCAGCAGCCAAGAGCCAGGGAGCACAGATACGCAGTATTTT. The chain has TRBV4-3 and TRBJ2-3; TRBD1 might be the D (5 bases). CDR1 is LGHNA, CDR2 YSLEER, per germline. There are 15 residues in the CDR3. Trimming cost V 0 bases and J 0 bases, with 7 bases left between them.

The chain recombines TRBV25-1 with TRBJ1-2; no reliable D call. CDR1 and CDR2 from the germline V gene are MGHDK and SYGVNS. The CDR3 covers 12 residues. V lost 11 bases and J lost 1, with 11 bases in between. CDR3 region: CAADTGNYGYTF. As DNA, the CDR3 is TGTGCCGCCGATACTGGTAACTATGGCTACACCTTC.

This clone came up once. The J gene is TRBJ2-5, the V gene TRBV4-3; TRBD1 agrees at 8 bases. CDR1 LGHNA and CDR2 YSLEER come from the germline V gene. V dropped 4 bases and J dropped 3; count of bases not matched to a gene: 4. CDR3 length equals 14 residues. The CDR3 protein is CASSRGQGEETQYF. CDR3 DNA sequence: TGCGCCAGCAGCCGAGGACAGGGAGAAGAGACCCAGTACTTC.

In DNA form, the CDR3 reads TGCGCCAGCAGCTTCAGGGGTCTGGGCTACGAGCAGTACTTC. Translating it yields CASSFRGLGYEQYF. The chain couples TRBV10-1 to TRBJ2-7, with D possibly matching TRBD1 (6 bases). CDR1 and CDR2 (germline): WNHNN, SYGVQD (reference sequence). Between the trimmed V and J ends, which lost 6 bases and 3 bases, there was a span of 15 bases. The CDR3 extends over 14 amino acids.

The CDR3 is CASSGQGSFDEQYF. In nucleotides, the CDR3 is TGTGCCAGCAGCGGACAGGGCAGTTTCGACGAGCAGTACTTC. The V and J genes are TRBV6-6 and TRBJ2-7; 8 bases map to TRBD1. With 6 bases clipped from V and 5 bases from J, the junction kept 9 bases outside the gene matches. Per germline, CDR1 MNHNY and CDR2 SVGAGI (reference sequence). The CDR3 runs 14 residues.

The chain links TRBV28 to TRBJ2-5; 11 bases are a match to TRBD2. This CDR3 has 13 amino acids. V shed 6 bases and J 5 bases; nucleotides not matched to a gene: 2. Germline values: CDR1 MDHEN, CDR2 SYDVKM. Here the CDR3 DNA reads TGTGCCAGCAGGACTAGCGGGGTGGAGACCCAGTACTTC. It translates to CASRTSGVETQYF.

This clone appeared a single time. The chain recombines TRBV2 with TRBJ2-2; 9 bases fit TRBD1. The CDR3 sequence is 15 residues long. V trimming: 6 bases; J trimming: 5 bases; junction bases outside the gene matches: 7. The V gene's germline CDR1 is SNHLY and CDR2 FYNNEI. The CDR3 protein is CASRTRQGGTGELFF. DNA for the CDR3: TGTGCCAGCAGAACAAGACAGGGGGGAACCGGGGAGCTGTTTTTT. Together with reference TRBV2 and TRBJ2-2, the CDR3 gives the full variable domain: EPEVTQTPSHQVTQMGQEVILRCVPISNHLYFYWYRQILGQKVEFLVSFYNNEISEKSEIFDDQFSVERPDGSNFTLKIRSTKLEDSAMYFCASRTRQGGTGELFFGEGSRLTVL.